These T cell receptor beta chains were read from a single sample in a study of blood T cells in healthy people across ages. In TCRdb, the 5' RACE reads were re-called with MiXCR into one record per CDR3 protein. Among approximately 2,000,000 distinct CDR3 sequences listed, about 39% were seen once. Sequences were obtained from blood. The receptors come from a human donor in good health. Both conserved end residues are trimmed from each CDR3. Each record gives: V gene, CDR3 protein.

V: TRBV7-3; CDR3: ASSLMSGGNQEIQY
V: TRBV2; CDR3: ATAAWTSVVGEQF
V: TRBV5-6; CDR3: ASSLGVLAEQF
V: TRBV6-2/TRBV6-3; CDR3: ASTLEGSVYNEQF
V: TRBV5-1; CDR3: ASSFDSYQETQY
V: TRBV7-6; CDR3: ASSSYTGEQY
V: TRBV7-2; CDR3: ASSLFSGYGYT
V: TRBV10-3; CDR3: AISESTGVETQY
V: TRBV4-2; CDR3: ASSQATGTNTEAF
V: TRBV5-1; CDR3: ASSPRPGEEQPQH
V: TRBV7-2; CDR3: ASSRQKGRYYGYT
V: TRBV5-1; CDR3: ASSLAGETPKHGYT
V: TRBV20-1; CDR3: SAKRLAGGPGDTQY
V: TRBV20-1; CDR3: SASRASGGAYRITDTQY
V: TRBV4-2; CDR3: ASSQEIQGTNTEAF
V: TRBV7-2; CDR3: ASSRVPTFQETQY
V: TRBV3-1; CDR3: ASSLSGTSSDTQY
V: TRBV21-1; CDR3: ASSKDGGAEGSDNEQF
V: TRBV6-5; CDR3: ASSRQGRVNYGYT
V: TRBV7-9; CDR3: ASSPPGLGQGDYT
V: TRBV24-1; CDR3: ATSDLTSGGRTDTQY
V: TRBV2; CDR3: ASRQGANTDTQY
V: TRBV7-8; CDR3: ASSLLSPQRMNTEAF
V: TRBV4-2; CDR3: ASSQVWQGANVLT
V: TRBV7-2; CDR3: ASSLNSALSSGNQPQH
V: TRBV7-2; CDR3: ASTGLAGGAYNEQF
V: TRBV7-9; CDR3: ASSLEGVLGVGEQY
V: TRBV10-3; CDR3: ATRGQGNEKLF
V: TRBV6-5; CDR3: ASSMDRVETQY
V: TRBV4-3; CDR3: ASSQGTVNYEQY
V: TRBV4-2; CDR3: ASSQKGGGNADTQY
V: TRBV3-1; CDR3: ASSQVAGVEKLF
V: TRBV20-1; CDR3: SARDWSGTLRGETQY
V: TRBV4-3; CDR3: ASSQDSGGSYNEQF
V: TRBV29-1; CDR3: SVRGQGMETQY
V: TRBV4-3; CDR3: ASSQDSWGGEQF
V: TRBV18; CDR3: ASSPRAGAGFGHEQY
V: TRBV4-1; CDR3: ASGQDQFGQGY
V: TRBV12-3/TRBV12-4; CDR3: ASSPDGGGVNNEQF
V: TRBV20-1; CDR3: SAPTRGSEQF
V: TRBV29-1; CDR3: NVGTSRGYEQY
V: TRBV29-1; CDR3: SVTDYSTDTQY
V: TRBV7-8; CDR3: ASSLGSPMIYNEQF
V: TRBV20-1; CDR3: SARGTGASSYNEQF
V: TRBV28; CDR3: ASSPISLTRTDTQY
V: TRBV28; CDR3: ASKKNRDGNTIY
V: TRBV9; CDR3: ASSVGAQY
V: TRBV28; CDR3: ASSFDTVPHQPQH
V: TRBV28; CDR3: ASSLEAGEIQETQY
V: TRBV12-3/TRBV12-4; CDR3: ASSSSNSGGARYEQY